This is a list of T cell receptor beta chains from one sample in a study of radiotherapy plus CTLA-4 blockade in lung cancer. Sequencing was performed with immunoSEQ multiplex PCR; in TCRdb, only in-frame clones are kept and a portion is missing. The profile shows roughly 120,000 clones, roughly four fifths of them singletons. The sample here was peripheral blood, taken from a patient treated with radiotherapy plus ipilimumab. These receptors all stem from a human donor with non-small cell lung cancer that progressed on radiotherapy plus ipilimumab. Some clones in this sample may be carry-over from other donors' samples. Each CDR3 is given with its conserved first and last residue. The order of the fields is V gene, J gene, D gene, clone size, CDR3 DNA, CDR3 protein. D genes are given only for firm matches. For some rows the clone size is stated as once, few or many, or as a class when expanded; others skip it.

V: TRBV19; J: TRBJ1-1; D: NA; size: NA; DNA: TGTGCCAGTAGTATCCGGAATCGGGGAAGGAACACTGAAGCTTTCTTT; CDR3: CASSIRNRGRNTEAFF
V: TRBV30; J: TRBJ1-3; D: NA; size: NA; DNA: TGTGCCTGGAGTGGGGTACACACCATATATTTT; CDR3: CAWSGVHTIYF
V: TRBV5-6; J: TRBJ1-5; D: NA; size: NA; DNA: TGTGCCAGCAGCCGGCTGGGGGTTAGCAATCAGCCCCAGCATTTT; CDR3: CASSRLGVSNQPQHF
V: TRBV9; J: TRBJ2-1; D: NA; size: NA; DNA: TGTGCCAGCAGCGTAACTACCAGCAGTGAGCAGTTCTTC; CDR3: CASSVTTSSEQFF
V: TRBV10-3; J: TRBJ2-7; D: NA; size: NA; DNA: TGTGCCATCAGTGATACTCGTGACGAGCAGTACTTC; CDR3: CAISDTRDEQYF
V: TRBV4-1; J: TRBJ1-5; D: NA; size: few; DNA: TGCGCCAGCAGCCGTCAGATAAGGGATCAGCCCCAGCATTTT; CDR3: CASSRQIRDQPQHF
V: TRBV4-3; J: TRBJ1-3; D: NA; size: NA; DNA: TGCGCCAGCAGCCAAGATCCGAGAAACACCATATATTTT; CDR3: CASSQDPRNTIYF
V: TRBV5-1; J: TRBJ2-5; D: TRBD2; size: NA; DNA: TGCGCCAGCAGCTTGGTGGGCGGGGGGGGAGAGACCCAGTACTTC; CDR3: CASSLVGGGGETQYF
V: TRBV4-1; J: TRBJ1-1; D: NA; size: NA; DNA: TGCGCCAGCAGCCAAGATCTTAGAACAGAGACTTTCTTT; CDR3: CASSQDLRTETFF
V: TRBV6-5; J: TRBJ1-5; D: TRBD1; size: NA; DNA: TGTGCCAGCAAGGGGACAGGACCGCAGGATCAGCCCCAGCATTTT; CDR3: CASKGTGPQDQPQHF
V: TRBV7-2; J: TRBJ2-5; D: TRBD1; size: NA; DNA: TGTGCCAGCAGCTCCAGGGACAGGCAAGAGACCCAGTACTTC; CDR3: CASSSRDRQETQYF
V: TRBV28; J: TRBJ2-5; D: NA; size: NA; DNA: TGTGCCAGCAGTTTACGAGAGACCCAGTACTTC; CDR3: CASSLRETQYF